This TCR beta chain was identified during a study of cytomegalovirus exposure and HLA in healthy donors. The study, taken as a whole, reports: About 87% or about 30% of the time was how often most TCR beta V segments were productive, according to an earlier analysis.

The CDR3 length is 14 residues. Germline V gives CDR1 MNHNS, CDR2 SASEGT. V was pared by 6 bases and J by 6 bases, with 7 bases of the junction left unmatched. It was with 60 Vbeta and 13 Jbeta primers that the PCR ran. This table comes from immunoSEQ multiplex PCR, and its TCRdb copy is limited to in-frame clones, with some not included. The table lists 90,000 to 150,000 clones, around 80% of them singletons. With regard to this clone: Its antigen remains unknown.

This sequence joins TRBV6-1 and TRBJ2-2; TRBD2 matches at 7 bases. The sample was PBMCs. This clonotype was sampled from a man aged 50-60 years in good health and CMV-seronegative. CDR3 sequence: CASSTSGTAGELFF. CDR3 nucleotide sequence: TGTGCCAGCAGCACGAGCGGGACGGCCGGGGAGCTGTTTTTT.